This section outlines one T cell receptor beta chain sequence together with its context. V gave up 3 bases and J gave up 6 bases, with 11 bases separating them. This CDR3 comprises 13 residues. Germline V gives CDR1 MGHDK, CDR2 SYGVNS. This specimen comes from a study of blood T cell repertoires in COVID-19. Study in general: Acute-phase and convalescent COVID-19 samples originated in the United States, Italy and Spain. Nucleic acid was either cDNA or gDNA, and it came from T cells, B-cell-depleted T cells, or PBMCs.

How the authors handled the data: Estimation of nucleated cell counts was performed using reference gene primer amplification. Sequenced by immunoSEQ multiplex PCR; TCRdb stores in-frame clones only, minus some. That table supplies the V and J calls and clone size; D and trimming were determined from the DNA. The sample records 350,000 or so clones, around four fifths being singletons. The receptor's source is a man aged 30 to 45 with active or convalescent COVID-19. V is TRBV25-1 and J is TRBJ1-2; D is unresolved. Source material: peripheral blood. CDR3 amino acids: CASSEEGGHGYTF. CDR3 coding DNA: TGTGCCAGCAGTGAGGAGGGAGGGCATGGCTACACCTTC.